The clone carrying this T cell receptor (beta chain) was picked up one time. The data stem from a study of shared clonotypes between healthy human individuals. The assay was immunoSEQ multiplex PCR, and TCRdb's table has in-frame clones only and misses some. The table shows roughly 1,500,000 clones, with under 99% occurring only once. Trimming shortened V by 5 bases and J by 5 bases, and 10 bases separated the two germline ends. Looked up from germline, CDR1 is MGHDK and CDR2 is SYGVNS. This CDR3 is 13 amino acids long. This sequence originates from a man aged 25-40 years in good health. Sequencing used naive CD4+ T cells sorted from blood. The subset here: CD45RA+ positively selected. The V and J genes are TRBV25-1 and TRBJ2-1; D not resolved. In DNA, the CDR3 is TGTGCCAGCAGTTTGCTACAAAACAATGAGCAGTTCTTC. Residues: CASSLLQNNEQFF.